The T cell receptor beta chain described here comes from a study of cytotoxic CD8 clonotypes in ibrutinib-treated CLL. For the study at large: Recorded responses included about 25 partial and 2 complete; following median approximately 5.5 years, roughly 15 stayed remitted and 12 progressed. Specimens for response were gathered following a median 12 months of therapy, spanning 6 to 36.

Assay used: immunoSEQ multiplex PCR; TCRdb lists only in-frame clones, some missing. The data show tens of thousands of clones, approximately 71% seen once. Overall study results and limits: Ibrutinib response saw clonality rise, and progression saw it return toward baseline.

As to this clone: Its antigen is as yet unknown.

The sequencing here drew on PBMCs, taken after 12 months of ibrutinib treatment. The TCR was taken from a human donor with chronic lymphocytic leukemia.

DNA for the CDR3: TGTGCCAGCAGCTTAGCTCTAGCAGGGGATACGCAGTATTTT. It translates to CASSLALAGDTQYF. The chain uses TRBV7-2 and TRBJ2-3; perhaps D is TRBD1 or TRBD2 (5 bases each). The V gene's germline CDR1 is SGHTA and CDR2 FQGNSA. This CDR3 spans 14 amino acids. V was clipped by 0 bases and J by 6 bases, with 10 bases between them.